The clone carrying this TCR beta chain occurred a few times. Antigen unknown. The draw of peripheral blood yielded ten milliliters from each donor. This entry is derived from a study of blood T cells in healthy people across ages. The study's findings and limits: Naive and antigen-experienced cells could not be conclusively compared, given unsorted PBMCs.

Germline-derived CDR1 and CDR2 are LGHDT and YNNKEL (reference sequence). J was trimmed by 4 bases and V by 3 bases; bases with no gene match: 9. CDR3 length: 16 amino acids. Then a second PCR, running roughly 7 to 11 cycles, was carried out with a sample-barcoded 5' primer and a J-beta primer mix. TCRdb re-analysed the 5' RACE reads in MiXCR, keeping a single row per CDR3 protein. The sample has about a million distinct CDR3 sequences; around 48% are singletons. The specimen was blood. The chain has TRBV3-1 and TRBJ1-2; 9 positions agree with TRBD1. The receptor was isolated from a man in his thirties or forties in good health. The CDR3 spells CASSQATGTGSYGYTF. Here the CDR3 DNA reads TGTGCCAGCAGCCAGGCTACAGGGACAGGGAGCTATGGCTACACCTTC.